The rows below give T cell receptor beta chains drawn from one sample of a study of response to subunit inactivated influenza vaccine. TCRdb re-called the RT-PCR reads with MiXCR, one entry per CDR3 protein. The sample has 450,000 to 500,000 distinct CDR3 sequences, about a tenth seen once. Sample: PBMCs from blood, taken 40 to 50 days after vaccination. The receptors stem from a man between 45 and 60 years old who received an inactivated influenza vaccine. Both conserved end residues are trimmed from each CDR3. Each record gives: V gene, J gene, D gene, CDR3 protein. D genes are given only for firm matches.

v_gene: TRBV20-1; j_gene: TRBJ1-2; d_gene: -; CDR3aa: SARDGPIYGYT
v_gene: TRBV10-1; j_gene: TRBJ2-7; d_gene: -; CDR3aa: ASSESKSGGSDHEQY
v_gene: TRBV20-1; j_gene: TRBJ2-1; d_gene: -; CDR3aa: SAKRLERYNEQF
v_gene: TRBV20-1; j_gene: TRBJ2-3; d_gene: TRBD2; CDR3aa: SAPGLAGGPLNTDTQY
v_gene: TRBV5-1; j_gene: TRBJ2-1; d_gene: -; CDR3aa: ASSLVTSYNEQF
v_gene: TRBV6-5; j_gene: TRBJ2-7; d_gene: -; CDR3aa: ASSLSQNSYEQY
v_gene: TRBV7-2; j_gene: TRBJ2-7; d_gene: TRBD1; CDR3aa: ASSPGTGRSYEQY
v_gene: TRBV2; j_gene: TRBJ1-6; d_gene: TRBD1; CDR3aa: ASRERTGPNSPLH
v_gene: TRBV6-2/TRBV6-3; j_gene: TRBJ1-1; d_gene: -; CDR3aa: ASSYTLPRTDNTEAF
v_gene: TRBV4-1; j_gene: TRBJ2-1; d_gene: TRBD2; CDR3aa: ASSQAGLAVVF
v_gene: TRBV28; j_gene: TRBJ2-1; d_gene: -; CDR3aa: ASSLLSGEQF
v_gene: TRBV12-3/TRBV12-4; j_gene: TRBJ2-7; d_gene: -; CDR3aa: ASSHGTYYEQY
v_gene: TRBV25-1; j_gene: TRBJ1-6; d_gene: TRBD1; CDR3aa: ASSETKTGGYGNSPLH
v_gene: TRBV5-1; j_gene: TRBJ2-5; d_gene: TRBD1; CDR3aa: ASSLSPGGQETQY
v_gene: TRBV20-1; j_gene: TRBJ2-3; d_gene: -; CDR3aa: SANIDYSTDTQY
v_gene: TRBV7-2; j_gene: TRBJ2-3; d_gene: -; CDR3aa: ASSPGPVFDTQY
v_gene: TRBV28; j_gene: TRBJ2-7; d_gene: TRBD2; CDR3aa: ASTLGGSGSFHEQY
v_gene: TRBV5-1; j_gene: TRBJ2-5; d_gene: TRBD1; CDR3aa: ASSLDGQGQETQY
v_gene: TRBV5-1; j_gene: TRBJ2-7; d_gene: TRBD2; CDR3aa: ASSLLAGAGYEQY
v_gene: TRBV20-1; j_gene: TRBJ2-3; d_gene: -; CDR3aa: SARLGNTDTQY
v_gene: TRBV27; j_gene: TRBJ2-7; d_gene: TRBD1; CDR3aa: ASSLFSGQGVYEQY
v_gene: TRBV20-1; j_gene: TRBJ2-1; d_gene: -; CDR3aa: SARDPFRHSYNEQF
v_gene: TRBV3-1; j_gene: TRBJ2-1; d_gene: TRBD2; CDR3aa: ASSQSLAGGSNEQF
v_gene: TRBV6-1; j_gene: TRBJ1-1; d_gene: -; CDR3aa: ASTYGGAGNTEAF
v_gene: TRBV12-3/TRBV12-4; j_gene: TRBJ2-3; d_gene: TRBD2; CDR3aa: ASSFTSGSGDTQY
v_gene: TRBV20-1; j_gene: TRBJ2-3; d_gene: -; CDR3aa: SAIPTVSTDTQY
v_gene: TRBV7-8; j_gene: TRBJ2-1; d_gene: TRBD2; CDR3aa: ASSLARLAGYNEQF
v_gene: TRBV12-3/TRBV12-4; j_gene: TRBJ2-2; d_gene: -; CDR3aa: ASSPQTDSAYTGELF
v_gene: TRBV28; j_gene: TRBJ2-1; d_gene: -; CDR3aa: ASSNRKERANNEQF
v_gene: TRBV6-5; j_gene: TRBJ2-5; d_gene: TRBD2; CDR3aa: ASSYGTTTTQY
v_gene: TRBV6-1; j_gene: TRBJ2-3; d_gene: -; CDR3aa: ASRVLGADTQY
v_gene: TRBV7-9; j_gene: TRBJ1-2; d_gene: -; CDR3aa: ASSLVGALDYGYT
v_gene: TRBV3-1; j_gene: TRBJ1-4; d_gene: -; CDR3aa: ASSQGSGRENEKLF
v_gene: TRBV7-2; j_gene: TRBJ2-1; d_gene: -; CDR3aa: ASSWSENEQF
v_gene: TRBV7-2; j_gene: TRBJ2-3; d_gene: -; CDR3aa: ASSLPYTQY
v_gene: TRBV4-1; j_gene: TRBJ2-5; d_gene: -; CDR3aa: ASSQRLQNQETQY
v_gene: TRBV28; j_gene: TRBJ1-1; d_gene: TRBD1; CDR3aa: ASRTGGDTEAF
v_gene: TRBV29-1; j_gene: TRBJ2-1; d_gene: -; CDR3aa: SAKEYNEQF
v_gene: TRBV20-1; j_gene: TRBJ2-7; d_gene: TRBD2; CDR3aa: SAFLGRATYEQY
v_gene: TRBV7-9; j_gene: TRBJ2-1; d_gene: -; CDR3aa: ASSSSKAGDSYNEQF
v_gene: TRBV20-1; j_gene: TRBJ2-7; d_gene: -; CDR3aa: SAESTGNSYEQY
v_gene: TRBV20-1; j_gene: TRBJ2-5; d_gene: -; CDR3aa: SARDHQQETQY
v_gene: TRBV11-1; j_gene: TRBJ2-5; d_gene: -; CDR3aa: ASSFRSQETQY
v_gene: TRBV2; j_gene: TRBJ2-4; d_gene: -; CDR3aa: ATQIPGLTKNIQY
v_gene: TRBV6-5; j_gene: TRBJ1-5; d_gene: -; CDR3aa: ASSYIGAGDQPQH
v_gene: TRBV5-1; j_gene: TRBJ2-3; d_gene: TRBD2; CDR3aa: ASSLRLAASTDTQY
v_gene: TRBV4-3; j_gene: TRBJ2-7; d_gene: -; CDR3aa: ASSHAQGSEQY
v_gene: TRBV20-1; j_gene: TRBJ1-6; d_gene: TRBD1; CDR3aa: SARWGQQQIFSGSPLH
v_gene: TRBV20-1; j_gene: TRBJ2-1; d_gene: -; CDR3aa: SARDGGQLSMEQF
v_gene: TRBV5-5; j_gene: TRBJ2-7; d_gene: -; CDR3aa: ASSRYLGTPYEQY
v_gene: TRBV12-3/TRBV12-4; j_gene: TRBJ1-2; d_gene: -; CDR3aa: ASSLAPYQVNYGYT
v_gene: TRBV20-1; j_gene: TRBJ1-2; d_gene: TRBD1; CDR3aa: SARGQGQLINYT
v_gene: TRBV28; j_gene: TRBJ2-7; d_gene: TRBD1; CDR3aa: ASSIAGTGSPYEQY
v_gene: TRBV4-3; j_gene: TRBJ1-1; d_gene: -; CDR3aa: ASSQDHTAGQEAF
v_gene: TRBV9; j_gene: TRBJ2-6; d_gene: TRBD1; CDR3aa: ASSKGTGVTGANVLT
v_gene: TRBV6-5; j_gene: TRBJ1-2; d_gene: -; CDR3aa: ASSFRQPNYGYT
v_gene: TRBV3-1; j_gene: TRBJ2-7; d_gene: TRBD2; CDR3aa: ASSQVAGGPHAYEQY